The clone carrying this T cell receptor (beta chain) was seen once. These data originate in a study of blood T cell repertoires in COVID-19. Trimming took 0 bases from V and 4 from J, leaving 9 bases between them. The CDR3 runs 14 residues. Germline values: CDR1 LGHDT, CDR2 YNNKEL (reference sequence). Source study methods: Nucleated cell counts were estimated from reference gene primer amplification. The table came from immunoSEQ multiplex PCR; TCRdb's copy has only in-frame clones and leaves some out. V and J calls and clone size are given by that table; D and trimming were obtained from the DNA. The repertoire holds a few hundred thousand clones, 86% seen once, with around 4.5% in the top ten.

The chain combines TRBV3-1 (or the pseudogene TRBV3-2) with TRBJ1-1, with a possible D match to TRBD1 (6 bases). The sequenced sample consisted of peripheral blood. The TCR comes from a man in his fifties with acute or convalescent COVID-19. The CDR3 region is CASSQDTGRTEAFF. CDR3 DNA: TGTGCCAGCAGCCAAGACACAGGGCGCACTGAAGCTTTCTTT.